The sequence of this T cell receptor beta chain was determined in a study of breast tumors, draining lymph nodes, adjacent tissues (dated by TCRdb to the mid-2010s). About the investigation overall: In breast cancer patients, the study compared the TCR beta repertoires of tumor, adjacent nontumor tissue and axillary lymph nodes. In human breast cancer, the study set out to evaluate how tumor, surrounding tissue and draining lymph node repertoires relate to one another and whether T cells may move between these sites.

Study-wide findings and limitations: T-cell repertoire diversity in tumors was found to be lower than in lymph nodes but higher than in nontumor tissue, and preferential V and J gene usage was observed. The data were considered consistent with the idea that most tumor T cells come from the lymph node and then expand in tumor tissue. The study presented the conclusion that tumor T cells originate in lymph nodes as consistent with a hypothesis, not as something directly demonstrated. In luminal-like breast cancer, tumor and nontumor tissue repertoires resembled each other significantly more than in basal-like breast cancer.

The CDR3 starts with the cysteine, ends with the phenylalanine, and has 14 residues. The kept DNA is CDR3 alone, 42 bases in frame from the first base. The CDR1 and CDR2 encoded by the germline V gene (reference sequence) are DFQATT and SNEGSKA. At the junction V is shortened by 5 bases and J by 9 bases; bases outside the gene matches: 11. Lymph node samples came from the axillary draining lymph nodes of breast cancer patients. For sequencing, an Illumina HiSeq 2000 was employed. TCR beta chain libraries were generated by multiplex PCR amplification. High-throughput sequencing was used to analyze the amplified TCR beta chain products. TCRdb reanalyzed the raw reads on its own, using fastp at Q25 for trimming and MiXCR for clone calling, and kept in-frame beta chains. Every distinct CDR3 protein forms one entry, paired with its most common genes and DNA. Here the sample has some 120,000 distinct CDR3 sequences; approximately 21% occur a single time. 2.2% of the sample belongs to the ten largest clones.

This clonotype was seen at least ten times. It has no known antigen specificity. No base quality information exists; no much larger clone differs at one position. The sequenced material came from axillary lymph node tissue. The sequence is built from TRBV20-1 and TRBJ2-1; TRBD2 fits 9 bases in the junction. The receptor was derived from a female donor with breast cancer. Some clones in this sample may be carry-over from other donors' samples. The nucleotides read TGCAGTGCTGACGGGAGGACTAGCGATAGTGAGCAGTTCTTC. Its amino acids are CSADGRTSDSEQFF.